These 30 T cell receptor beta chains came from one sample sequenced in a study of CD4 T cells in relation to SARS-CoV-2 and coronaviruses. CD4+ T cells from unexposed donors were obtained before the COVID-19 pandemic (2011-2018). Isolation of CD4+ T cells took place after about 9 days in culture. Which antigens these TCRs recognize remains unknown. Clones were sequenced by immunoSEQ multiplex PCR, and TCRdb holds only the in-frame ones, with some missing. This table holds around 24,000 clones, around 73% found once. The sample comprised CD4+ T cells from PBMCs, cultured in vitro. The receptors originated from a human donor in good health.

This chain joins TRBV7-9 and TRBJ2-2, with a weak D call TRBD2 (6 bases). CDR3 size: 15 residues. Germline V gene data show CDR1 as SEHNR and CDR2 as FQNEAQ (reference sequence). Trimming cost V 4 bases and J 0 bases, with 9 bases left between them. The DNA for the CDR3 is TGTGCCAGCAGCTCGGGACTGGCGAACACCGGGGAGCTGTTTTTT. Protein product: CASSSGLANTGELFF.

The V gene is TRBV19, the J gene TRBJ1-6, with D perhaps matching TRBD1 (6 bases). Trimming removed 5 bases from V and 8 bases from J, with 13 bases in between. Germline assignment: CDR1 LNHDA and CDR2 SQIVND (reference sequence). The CDR3 length is 14 residues. The CDR3 DNA reads as TGTGCCAGTAGTCCAGGGGTGGGCGATTCACCCCTCCACTTT. This sequence encodes CASSPGVGDSPLHF.

The chain is built from TRBV6-2 or TRBV6-3 and TRBJ2-1; no clear D. There are 14 residues in the CDR3. CDR1 MNHEY and CDR2 SVGEGT come from the germline V gene. V was shortened by 2 bases and J by 9 bases, with 14 bases between the two germline ends. The CDR3 DNA reads as TGTGCCAGCAGTTACCCCGGCCCTTACGGTGAGCAGTTCTTC. It codes for CASSYPGPYGEQFF.

The sample holds a few counts of this clone. J is TRBJ1-5 and V is TRBV3-1 (or the pseudogene TRBV3-2); no clear D gene. The V and J ends lost 4 bases and 0 bases respectively, with 4 bases between them. The CDR3 is made up of 13 amino acids. Per germline, CDR1 LGHDT and CDR2 YNNKEL (reference sequence). CDR3 in amino acids: CASSPSSNQPQHF. CDR3 coding DNA: TGTGCCAGCAGCCCCAGTAGCAATCAGCCCCAGCATTTT.

V and J are TRBV4-2 and TRBJ1-5; 8 nucleotides line up with TRBD1. Germline trimming cut 1 base from V and 1 base from J; bases unmatched to any gene: 6. CDR3 length equals 17 residues. In germline, CDR1 is LGHNA, CDR2 YNFKEQ. The CDR3 nucleotides are TGTGCCAGCAGCCAAGCCTGGACAGGGAACAGCAATCAGCCCCAGCATTTT. Its protein is CASSQAWTGNSNQPQHF.

The rearrangement uses TRBV21-1 and TRBJ2-7; TRBD1 is the table's D call, not checked against the DNA. TRBV21-1 is listed as a pseudogene. The CDR3 extends over 17 amino acids. CDR3 bases: TGTGCCAGCAGCACCTCCCCTAGTGGACAGGGGACGTACGAGCAGTACTTC. Translated: CASSTSPSGQGTYEQYF.

The chain uses TRBV5-4 and TRBJ1-1, with D possibly matching TRBD1 (5 bases). The CDR3 extends over 13 amino acids. V shed 4 bases and J shed 0 bases, with 7 bases lying between them. The germline V gene encodes CDR1 SGHNT and CDR2 YYREEE (reference sequence). CDR3 coding DNA: TGTGCCAGCAGCGAAGGGGTGAACACTGAAGCTTTCTTT. It is translated as CASSEGVNTEAFF.

The J gene is TRBJ1-5, the V gene TRBV28; weak D call: TRBD1 (6 bases). Trimming took off 2 bases at V and 7 bases at J, with 12 bases between the two ends. CDR1 is MDHEN and CDR2 is SYDVKM in the germline V gene. The CDR3 sequence is 14 residues long. In DNA form, the CDR3 reads TGTGCCAGCAGTTTACAGGGGTGGGGGCAGCCCCAGCATTTT. It translates to CASSLQGWGQPQHF.

This chain uses TRBV6-2 or TRBV6-3 with TRBJ1-2, with D perhaps TRBD1 (6 bases). From germline, CDR1 is MNHEY and CDR2 SVGEGT. Trimming removed 2 bases from V and 9 bases from J, with 16 bases in between. The CDR3 has 14 amino acids. The CDR3 here is CASSYGETGQSYTF. The CDR3 bases are TGTGCCAGCAGTTACGGGGAGACAGGTCAAAGCTACACCTTC.

This clone was found a few times. The gene calls are TRBV14 and TRBJ2-1; D may be TRBD2 (6 bases). CDR1 is SGHDN and CDR2 is FVKESK in the germline V gene. V gave up 2 bases and J gave up 4 bases, with 9 bases separating them. CDR3 size: 14 residues. The CDR3 spells CASSQSGSYNEQFF. CDR3 coding DNA: TGTGCCAGCAGCCAAAGCGGGTCATACAATGAGCAGTTCTTC.

This chain uses TRBV4-3 with TRBJ2-7; D is undetermined. Between the trimmed V and J ends, which lost 0 bases and 4 bases, there was a span of 7 bases. Germline assignment: CDR1 LGHNA and CDR2 YSLEER. The CDR3 runs to 13 residues. CDR3 region: CASSQDLFYEQYF. In nucleotides, the CDR3 is TGCGCCAGCAGCCAAGATCTTTTTTACGAGCAGTACTTC.

CDR3 sequence: CASRIPGGSEQYF. In nucleotides, the CDR3 is TGTGCCAGCCGTATCCCAGGGGGCAGCGAGCAGTACTTC. This chain connects TRBV27 to TRBJ2-7, with 8 bases matching TRBD1. Per germline, CDR1 MNHEY and CDR2 SMNVEV (reference sequence). J was trimmed by 6 bases and V by 8 bases; bases with no gene match: 9. The CDR3 length is 13 residues.

This clone was seen once. The rearrangement uses TRBV24-1 and TRBJ2-3; TRBD2 matches at 14 bases. CDR1 and CDR2 (germline): KGHDR, SFDVKD. The CDR3 loop spans 16 amino acids. After removal of 4 bases from V and 4 bases from J, the junction contained 3 bases not matched to a gene. CDR3 sequence: CATSDKGLAGADTQYF. The DNA for the CDR3 is TGTGCCACCAGTGACAAGGGACTAGCGGGAGCAGATACGCAGTATTTT.

CDR3: CASSPNLGDQYF. CDR3 coding DNA: TGTGCCAGCAGTCCCAATCTGGGTGACCAGTACTTC. The gene calls are TRBV12-3 or TRBV12-4 and TRBJ2-5; D is ambiguous. This CDR3 comprises 12 residues. Trimming pared 5 bases from V and 10 bases from J, leaving 14 bases between.

This clone showed up just a few times. This sequence joins TRBV18 and TRBJ2-7; 10 bases are a match to TRBD2. The CDR3 covers 14 residues. V lost 5 bases and J lost 7; bases outside the gene matches: 8. The germline CDR1 and CDR2 sequences are KGHSH and LQKENI. Written as DNA, the CDR3 is TGTGCCAGCTCATCTACTAGCGGGGTAAGAGAGCAGTACTTC. As protein: CASSSTSGVREQYF.

The chain recombines TRBV7-8 with TRBJ2-5; either TRBD1 or TRBD2 may fit D (5 bases each). The CDR3 runs 15 residues. V lost 1 base to trimming and J lost 5 bases, with 14 bases between them. CDR1 and CDR2 from the germline V gene are SGHVS and FQNEAQ. The CDR3 protein is CASSLVGTSGETQYF. DNA for the CDR3: TGTGCCAGCAGCTTAGTTGGGACGTCTGGGGAGACCCAGTACTTC.

CDR3 sequence (DNA): TGTGCCAGCAGTGTCCGACTAGCGGGGACAGATACGCAGTATTTT. Translating gives CASSVRLAGTDTQYF. The gene calls are TRBV2 and TRBJ2-3; 11 nucleotides align to TRBD2. CDR3 size: 15 residues. The germline V gene has CDR1 SNHLY and CDR2 FYNNEI. V gave up 4 bases and J gave up 3 bases; unmatched junction bases: 3.

The gene calls are TRBV18 and TRBJ1-1, with D hard to call. V was pared by 2 bases and J by 6 bases, with 10 bases between. The germline CDR1 and CDR2 sequences are KGHSH and LQKENI. This CDR3 has 13 amino acids. DNA of the CDR3: TGTGCCAGCTCACCAGGAGTCGGCCCTGAAGCTTTCTTT. Amino acids: CASSPGVGPEAFF.

This clone has just a few counts. The V call is TRBV9, the J call TRBJ1-2, with D unclear. Trimming took 0 bases from V and 2 from J, leaving 5 bases between them. Germline V gives CDR1 SGDLS, CDR2 YYNGEE. The CDR3 spans 13 residues. The chain's CDR3 is CASSVGPNYGYTF. The CDR3 nucleotides read TGTGCCAGCAGCGTAGGGCCAAACTATGGCTACACCTTC.

The genes are TRBV5-1 and TRBJ2-3, with D tentatively TRBD2 (6 bases). V was pared by 5 bases and J by 4 bases, with 14 bases between. CDR3 length: 14 amino acids. Germline CDR1 is SGHRS and CDR2 is YFSETQ. DNA of the CDR3: TGCGCCAGCAGGCCCATGGAGGGTTCAGATACGCAGTATTTT. It specifies CASRPMEGSDTQYF.

This chain connects TRBV15 to TRBJ2-2; perhaps TRBD2 as D (5 bases). The CDR3 totals 17 residues. The V and J ends lost 2 bases and 1 base respectively, with 14 bases between them. Looked up from germline, CDR1 is LNHNV and CDR2 is YYDKDF (reference sequence). DNA for the CDR3: TGTGCCACCAGCAGAACCCCGACACGGGAGAACACCGGGGAGCTGTTTTTT. Translating it yields CATSRTPTRENTGELFF.

This sequence joins TRBV9 and TRBJ1-3; the D is unclear. Germline CDR1 reads SGDLS; CDR2 reads YYNGEE. CDR3 length: 15 residues. V dropped 0 bases and J dropped 1 base, with 8 bases sitting between them. CDR3: CASSVATTSGNTIYF. The DNA of the CDR3 is TGTGCCAGCAGCGTAGCAACCACTTCTGGAAACACCATATATTTT.

The rearrangement links TRBV5-6 to TRBJ2-5, with TRBD2 identical over 12 bases. V trimming: 4 bases; J trimming: 4 bases; junction bases outside the gene matches: 11. Germline V gene lookup returns CDR1 SGHDT and CDR2 YYEEEE. The CDR3 covers 17 residues. The CDR3 loop reads CASSPGWLAGGSETQYF. The DNA of the CDR3 is TGTGCCAGCAGCCCCGGGTGGCTAGCGGGAGGGTCAGAGACCCAGTACTTC.

Written as DNA, the CDR3 is TGTGCCAGCAGTGAAACAGATAGCAATCAGCCCCAGCATTTT. Encoded protein: CASSETDSNQPQHF. The genes are TRBV6-1 and TRBJ1-5; D uncertain. CDR3 length: 14 residues. Germline V gene lookup returns CDR1 MNHNS and CDR2 SASEGT. Trimming removed 2 bases at V and 0 bases at J, with 5 bases between.

V gene TRBV6-6 combines with J gene TRBJ1-2, with 8 bases identical to TRBD1. The CDR3 is 17 amino acids. The J segment lost 0 bases and the V segment lost 6 bases, leaving 12 bases of the junction unmatched. The germline V gene encodes CDR1 MNHNY and CDR2 SVGAGI (reference sequence). CDR3 loop: CASSRQGTGPSNYGYTF. CDR3 coding DNA: TGTGCCAGCAGCCGACAAGGGACAGGCCCATCTAACTATGGCTACACCTTC.

This clone is labeled as medium-sized (0.01 to 0.1%). DNA of the CDR3: TGTGCCAGCAGCCGATTCGGGGGGCTTGGCACTGAAGCTTTCTTT. It codes for CASSRFGGLGTEAFF. J is TRBJ1-1 and V is TRBV14; tentatively, D is TRBD1 (6 bases). This CDR3 region has 15 residues. CDR1 and CDR2 from the germline V gene are SGHDN and FVKESK. Trimming removed 4 bases from V and 4 bases from J, with 16 bases in between. Supplemented by reference TRBV14 and TRBJ1-1, the full variable domain reads EAGVTQFPSHSVIEKGQTVTLRCDPISGHDNLYWYRRVMGKEIKFLLHFVKESKQDESGMPNNRFLAERTGGTYSTLKVQPAELEDSGVYFCASSRFGGLGTEAFFGQGTRLTVV.

This rearrangement joins TRBV20-1 to TRBJ2-7; maybe TRBD2 (6 bases). Trimming cost V 3 bases and J 4 bases, with 13 bases left between them. From germline, CDR1 is DFQATT and CDR2 SNEGSKA (reference sequence). The CDR3 covers 13 residues. The CDR3 protein is CSASGGSTYEQYF. CDR3 nucleotides: TGCAGTGCTAGTGGGGGGAGCACATACGAGCAGTACTTC.

The V and J genes are TRBV4-3 and TRBJ2-5; 8 bases are shared with TRBD1. V lost 3 bases, J lost 7 bases, and 19 bases stayed unmatched. The germline V gene has CDR1 LGHNA and CDR2 YSLEER. This CDR3 has 18 residues. CDR3 bases: TGCGCCAGCAGCCATGAACCCAGGGGGCGCAGGCTAGAGGGGACCCAGTACTTC. As protein: CASSHEPRGRRLEGTQYF.

This chain joins TRBV18 and TRBJ1-1, with D possibly being TRBD1 (6 bases). Germline-derived CDR1 and CDR2 are KGHSH and LQKENI. Trimming left V 3 bases short and J 0 bases short, with 14 bases between. This CDR3 comprises 16 residues. The CDR3 sequence is CASSPQDSGLNTEAFF. The CDR3 DNA follows: TGTGCCAGCTCACCTCAGGACAGTGGTTTGAACACTGAAGCTTTCTTT.

This chain uses TRBV6-5 with TRBJ2-6; the D gene is possibly TRBD1 (5 bases). The CDR3 is 16 residues long. The V and J ends lost 0 bases and 0 bases respectively, with 6 bases between them. Germline V gives CDR1 MNHEY, CDR2 SVGAGI. In DNA, the CDR3 is TGTGCCAGCAGTTACTCTACAGGCTCTGGGGCCAACGTCCTGACTTTC. This sequence encodes CASSYSTGSGANVLTF.